The 27 T cell receptor beta chains given below trace back to one sample, sequenced in a study of blood T cells in healthy people across ages. The authors ran a second PCR of roughly 6 to 12 cycles using a sample-barcoded 5' primer and a J-beta primer mix. TCRdb reprocessed the 5' RACE reads with MiXCR, giving one entry per CDR3 protein. The sample holds about 1,000,000 distinct CDR3 sequences; 35% to 50% are singletons and the top ten take approximately 19%. The sample was blood. The receptor source for this set is an older woman in good health.

This chain joins TRBV7-6 and TRBJ2-1; 13 nucleotides agree with TRBD2. The CDR3 has 22 amino acids. Trimming removed 0 bases from V and 4 bases from J; junction bases left unmatched: 18. Germline V lookup: CDR1 SGHVS, CDR2 FNYEAQ. Here the CDR3 reads CASSLAPPALTSGRAIYNEQFF. CDR3 coding DNA: TGTGCCAGCAGCTTAGCGCCCCCCGCATTAACTAGCGGGAGGGCCATTTACAATGAGCAGTTCTTC.

This chain connects TRBV20-1 to TRBJ1-4; 7 bases line up with TRBD1. Germline loops: CDR1 DFQATT, CDR2 SNEGSKA (reference sequence). The CDR3 has 14 residues. The ends lost 6 bases at V and 5 bases at J; junction bases unmatched: 9. The CDR3 loop reads CSAPRQGGNEKLFF. The CDR3 DNA reads as TGCAGTGCGCCCAGACAGGGTGGGAATGAAAAACTGTTTTTT.

The V gene is TRBV12-3 or TRBV12-4, the J gene TRBJ2-1; 7 bases are a match to TRBD1. The J call may be faulty, since TRBJ2-7 better matches the DNA end. There are 15 residues in the CDR3. The CDR3 DNA follows: TGTGCCAGCAGTTTTGACGGAGGACAGGCAGACGAGCAGTACTTC. Its translation is CASSFDGGQADEQYF.

The chain joins TRBV24-1 to TRBJ2-6, with unresolved D. Germline V gene lookup returns CDR1 KGHDR and CDR2 SFDVKD. V shed 3 bases and J shed 0 bases, with 8 bases lying between them. The CDR3 contains 16 residues. The CDR3 bases are TGTGCCACCAGTGATCCCTCGGCCTCTGGGGCCAACGTCCTGACTTTC. Its protein is CATSDPSASGANVLTF.

The CDR3 coding sequence is TGTGCCAGCAGCCCCTACTCGGGGCGGGAGTTATCAGATACGCAGTATTTT. Translation gives CASSPYSGRELSDTQYF. The chain has TRBV4-2 and TRBJ2-3; 7 bases match TRBD2. The ends lost 4 bases at V and 4 bases at J; junction bases unmatched: 14. The germline gives CDR1 LGHNA, CDR2 YNFKEQ. This CDR3 spans 17 amino acids.

There are a few counts of this clonotype. CDR3 amino acids: CASSQGPDDNQPQHF. Here the CDR3 DNA reads TGTGCCAGCAGCCAAGGGCCCGACGACAATCAGCCCCAGCATTTT. V usage is TRBV3-1 and J usage is TRBJ1-5; no clear D. The CDR3 is 15 residues long. The germline gives CDR1 LGHDT, CDR2 YNNKEL (reference sequence). Trimming took 1 base from V and 3 from J, leaving 10 bases between them.

The chain carries TRBV7-2 and TRBJ2-7; possibly TRBD2 for D (5 bases). The CDR3 is made up of 14 amino acids. The germline V gene encodes CDR1 SGHTA and CDR2 FQGNSA. Trimming cost V 3 bases and J 0 bases, with 9 bases left between them. The CDR3 coding sequence is TGTGCCAGCAGCTTGGCGGGCAACTCCTACGAGCAGTACTTC. Encoded protein: CASSLAGNSYEQYF.

The chain combines TRBV29-1 with TRBJ2-3; 7 nucleotides line up with TRBD2. Germline CDR1 reads SQVTM; CDR2 reads ANQGSEA. With 2 bases clipped from V and 3 bases from J, the junction kept 2 bases outside the gene matches. The CDR3 has 13 amino acids. This CDR3 is CSVESRGTDTQYF. The CDR3 coding sequence is TGCAGCGTTGAATCGCGGGGGACAGATACGCAGTATTTT.

This clonotype has just a few counts. The V and J genes are TRBV5-1 and TRBJ2-1; no definite D call. Trimming took 0 bases from V and 8 from J, leaving 12 bases between them. The CDR3 is 14 amino acids. CDR1 is SGHRS, CDR2 YFSETQ, per germline. The CDR3 DNA follows: TGCGCCAGCAGCTTGGGTCACCTCTCGGATGAGCAGTTCTTC. This translates into CASSLGHLSDEQFF.

In this sample, this clonotype turned up once. The chain joins TRBV7-8 to TRBJ2-3; the match to TRBD1 covers 10 bases. The CDR3 totals 16 residues. Per germline, CDR1 SGHVS and CDR2 FQNEAQ. V lost 2 bases, J lost 6 bases, and 8 bases stayed unmatched. CDR3 loop: CASSLRVDRGRDTQYF. The CDR3 region has the DNA TGTGCCAGCAGCTTACGAGTGGACAGGGGGAGGGATACGCAGTATTTT. The full variable domain, rest sourced from reference TRBV7-8 and TRBJ2-3, is GAGVSQSPRYKVAKRGQDVALRCDPISGHVSLFWYQQALGQGPEFLTYFQNEAQLDKSGLPSDRFFAERPEGSVSTLKIQRTQQEDSAVYLCASSLRVDRGRDTQYFGPGTRLTVL.

There are a few counts of this clonotype. This sequence joins TRBV20-1 and TRBJ1-5, with 7 positions matching TRBD1. The CDR3 spans 13 residues. Germline CDR1 reads DFQATT; CDR2 reads SNEGSKA (reference sequence). V lost 6 bases and J lost 9; bases outside the gene matches: 11. The CDR3 sequence is CSAETRTGRPQHF. The CDR3 DNA reads as TGCAGTGCGGAGACCAGGACAGGTCGGCCCCAGCATTTT.

J is TRBJ2-5 and V is TRBV9, with 10 bases identical to TRBD2. Unmatched junction bases numbered 2, after V lost 0 bases and J lost 0 bases. This CDR3 is built from 16 residues. Germline CDR1 is SGDLS and CDR2 is YYNGEE. The CDR3, as DNA: TGTGCCAGCAGCGTAGCTAGCGGGAGACACCAAGAGACCCAGTACTTC. Its translation: CASSVASGRHQETQYF.

The chain combines TRBV9 with TRBJ2-7; D perhaps matches TRBD2 (6 bases). Germline CDR1 SGDLS, CDR2 YYNGEE. The CDR3 has 15 residues. V gave up 3 bases and J gave up 5 bases, with 18 bases separating them. In nucleotides, the CDR3 is TGTGCCAGCAGCGCCTCCGGGACTCCCTCGAACGAGCAGTACTTC. This encodes CASSASGTPSNEQYF.

A few counts support this clonotype. V and J are TRBV4-1 and TRBJ1-2, with unresolved D. CDR1 and CDR2 from the germline V gene are MGHRA and YSYEKL. The CDR3 is 14 residues long. V was trimmed by 0 bases and J by 2 bases, leaving 7 bases between them. CDR3 DNA sequence: TGCGCCAGCAGCCAAGATCCCGGAAACTATGGCTACACCTTC. This gives the protein CASSQDPGNYGYTF.

This chain links TRBV7-8 with TRBJ2-6; 9 positions match TRBD1. The V gene end was trimmed by 5 bases and the J gene end by 0 bases; junction bases not matched to a gene: 8. This CDR3 is built from 18 residues. CDR1 is SGHVS, CDR2 FQNEAQ, per germline. The CDR3 bases are TGTGCCAGCAGCCCCTGGACAGGGGACCTCTCTGGGGCCAACGTCCTGACTTTC. It is translated as CASSPWTGDLSGANVLTF.

V usage is TRBV6-6 and J usage is TRBJ2-7; 8 nucleotides match TRBD2. With 7 bases clipped from V and 2 bases from J, the junction kept 4 bases outside the gene matches. Germline V gene data show CDR1 as MNHNY and CDR2 as SVGAGI (reference sequence). The CDR3 extends over 13 amino acids. The CDR3 is CASTREGPYEQYF. CDR3 DNA sequence: TGTGCCAGCACTCGGGAGGGGCCCTACGAGCAGTACTTC.

The sample holds a few counts of this clonotype. This rearrangement joins TRBV7-2 to TRBJ1-5; 11 nucleotides agree with TRBD1. Trimming removed 5 bases from V and 6 bases from J; junction bases left unmatched: 9. The CDR3 covers 16 residues. Germline assignment: CDR1 SGHTA and CDR2 FQGNSA. The CDR3 region is CASSQGDRGESQPQHF. The CDR3, as DNA: TGTGCCAGCAGCCAAGGGGACAGGGGGGAAAGTCAGCCCCAGCATTTT.

The chain has TRBV27 and TRBJ2-1, with 9 bases aligning to TRBD2. Germline values: CDR1 MNHEY, CDR2 SMNVEV (reference sequence). This CDR3 contains 15 residues. The V segment lost 2 bases and the J segment 9 bases; nucleotides outside the gene matches: 8. CDR3 sequence: CASSLGGTSSGEQFF. The CDR3 DNA sequence: TGTGCCAGCAGTTTAGGCGGGACTAGCAGTGGTGAGCAGTTCTTC.

The table lists this clonotype with a few counts. Here the CDR3 reads CASSPRTSGTSSYEQYF. For the CDR3, the DNA is TGTGCCAGCAGTCCCCGGACTAGCGGGACCTCCTCCTACGAGCAGTACTTC. The V and J genes are TRBV11-2 and TRBJ2-7, with 12 bases fitting TRBD2. After removal of 6 bases from V and 0 bases from J, the junction contained 9 bases not matched to a gene. CDR3 length equals 17 residues. The germline CDR1 and CDR2 sequences are SGHAT and FQNNGV. Full variable domain (missing parts from reference TRBV11-2 and TRBJ2-7): EAGVAQSPRYKIIEKRQSVAFWCNPISGHATLYWYQQILGQGPKLLIQFQNNGVVDDSQLPKDRFSAERLKGVDSTLKIQPAKLEDSAVYLCASSPRTSGTSSYEQYFGPGTRLTVT.

The rearrangement links TRBV10-3 to TRBJ2-1, with a weak D call TRBD2 (6 bases). Trimming took 6 bases from V and 7 from J, leaving 19 bases between them. Germline V gene data show CDR1 as ENHRY and CDR2 as SYGVKD. The CDR3 sequence is 15 residues long. DNA of the CDR3: TGTGCCATCAGCAGACCTAGCGCCCTCGGAAATGAGCAGTTCTTC. It codes for CAISRPSALGNEQFF.

The CDR3: CASKMKAGSQETQYF. Here the CDR3 DNA reads TGTGCCAGCAAAATGAAAGCGGGAAGCCAAGAGACCCAGTACTTC. This sequence joins TRBV12-3 or TRBV12-4 and TRBJ2-5; 7 bases map to TRBD2. Trimming cost V 7 bases and J 1 base; bases outside gene matches: 9. The CDR3 is 15 amino acids.

The chain employs TRBV9 and TRBJ1-5; tentatively, D is TRBD1 (6 bases). The V and J ends lost 3 bases and 6 bases respectively, with 16 bases between them. The CDR3 has 15 amino acids. Germline CDR1 SGDLS, CDR2 YYNGEE. The CDR3 protein is CASSGGGIGGQPQHF. CDR3 DNA: TGTGCCAGCAGCGGCGGGGGAATAGGGGGTCAGCCCCAGCATTTT. Looking up the rest from reference TRBV9 and TRBJ1-5 gives the full variable domain: DSGVTQTPKHLITATGQRVTLRCSPRSGDLSVYWYQQSLDQGLQFLIQYYNGEERAKGNILERFSAQQFPDLHSELNLSSLELGDSALYFCASSGGGIGGQPQHFGDGTRLSIL.

The rearrangement joins TRBV7-2 to TRBJ2-5, with 9 positions matching TRBD1. CDR3 length equals 17 residues. CDR1 and CDR2 from the germline V gene are SGHTA and FQGNSA. The V segment lost 6 bases and the J segment 1 base; nucleotides outside the gene matches: 12. The CDR3 DNA sequence: TGTGCCAGCAGTTACACCGGGACAGGGTTTAGCCAAGAGACCCAGTACTTC. It is translated as CASSYTGTGFSQETQYF.

The chain links TRBV6-2 or TRBV6-3 to TRBJ2-3; D unclear. CDR3 length equals 14 residues. Trimming took off 4 bases at V and 3 bases at J, with 11 bases between the two ends. Per germline, CDR1 MNHEY and CDR2 SVGEGT. CDR3 sequence (DNA): TGTGCCAGCAGTTCGGTACTCCAGACAGATACGCAGTATTTT. Translated, it gives CASSSVLQTDTQYF.

This clonotype was detected once. The chain links TRBV3-1 to TRBJ2-3; D is unresolved. Germline CDR1 LGHDT, CDR2 YNNKEL (reference sequence). CDR3 length: 12 residues. With 1 base removed from V and 7 bases from J, the gap between germline ends came to 6 bases. Written as DNA, the CDR3 is TGTGCCAGCAGCCAAGGCCTATATACGCAGTATTTT. Translated: CASSQGLYTQYF.

This sequence joins TRBV27 and TRBJ1-1, with unresolved D. The CDR3 is 14 amino acids. Germline-derived CDR1 and CDR2 are MNHEY and SMNVEV (reference sequence). Deletions cut 2 bases from V and 1 base from J, with 8 bases between. CDR3 DNA sequence: TGTGCCAGCAGTTTAAGGGAGCAGAACACTGAAGCTTTCTTT. Amino acid sequence: CASSLREQNTEAFF.

The CDR3 here is CSVEGTGSSYEQYF. CDR3 coding DNA: TGCAGCGTTGAAGGGACAGGGAGTTCCTACGAGCAGTACTTC. J is TRBJ2-7 and V is TRBV29-1, with 8 bases identical to TRBD1. J was trimmed by 1 base and V by 1 base; bases with no gene match: 3. The CDR3 runs 14 residues. CDR1 SQVTM and CDR2 ANQGSEA come from the germline V gene.